A selection of T cell receptor beta chains follows, all from one sample in a study of T cells in Graves' hyperthyroidism and ophthalmopathy. TCRdb passed the multiplex PCR reads through MiXCR, listing each CDR3 protein once. The data show 400,000 to 550,000 distinct CDR3 sequences, with approximately 15% seen just once and less than 20% held by the top ten. Sequenced: blood. These receptors originate from a woman under 30 with Graves' hyperthyroidism. Each CDR3 is given with its conserved first and last residue. The D gene is left open where the match is weak. Not every row has a clone size; where given, it reads once, few, many or a size class.

j_call cdr3_length clone_size d_call v_call cdr3_aa cdr3_nt
TRBJ2-1 15 . . TRBV19 CASSIEGLTYNEQFF TGTGCCAGTAGTATTGAGGGACTTACCTACAATGAGCAGTTCTTC
TRBJ2-1 17 many . TRBV19 CASSSNPQGGNENEQFF TGTGCCAGTAGTTCAAATCCGCAGGGGGGGAATGAGAATGAGCAGTTCTTC
TRBJ1-2 18 . TRBD1 TRBV6-1 CASSLQPGGEISGYGYTF TGTGCCAGCAGTTTACAACCAGGGGGGGAGATATCTGGGTATGGCTACACCTTC
TRBJ1-1 13 few . TRBV18 CASSSVGAAEAFF TGTGCCAGCTCTTCTGTGGGGGCGGCTGAAGCTTTCTTT
TRBJ2-7 13 many . TRBV5-1 CASSFGSGYEQYF TGCGCCAGCAGCTTCGGAAGCGGCTACGAGCAGTACTTC
TRBJ2-1 14 few . TRBV5-1 CASSFKGSPNEQFF TGCGCCAGCAGCTTTAAGGGGAGTCCCAATGAGCAGTTCTTC
TRBJ1-5 12 many . TRBV6-9 CASTSTYQPQHF TGTGCCAGCACCTCTACCTATCAGCCCCAGCATTTT
TRBJ1-2 10 many . TRBV6-1 CASRKNGYTF TGTGCCAGCAGGAAGAATGGCTACACCTTC
TRBJ2-7 15 . . TRBV7-2 CASSPQGIPTYEQYF TGTGCCAGCAGTCCCCAGGGTATACCCACCTACGAGCAGTACTTC
TRBJ1-1 15 few . TRBV7-3 CASSLMAGGGTEAFF TGTGCCAGCAGCTTAATGGCGGGGGGCGGCACTGAAGCTTTCTTT
TRBJ1-1 16 many . TRBV12-3/TRBV12-4 CASSLGRIWASTEAFF TGTGCCAGCAGTTTAGGAAGGATTTGGGCGAGCACTGAAGCTTTCTTT
TRBJ2-3 13 many . TRBV7-8 CASSFSRTDTQYF TGTGCCAGCAGCTTCTCCAGAACAGATACGCAGTATTTT
TRBJ1-1 17 many . TRBV12-3/TRBV12-4 CASTTNGGWGEDTEAFF TGTGCCAGCACTACCAACGGCGGTTGGGGCGAGGACACTGAAGCTTTCTTT
TRBJ2-7 15 . TRBD2 TRBV9 CASSGSGRSSYEQYF TGTGCCAGCAGCGGTAGCGGGCGGAGCTCCTACGAGCAGTACTTC
TRBJ2-2 17 few . TRBV6-2/TRBV6-3 CASSYNRGGANTGELFF TGTGCCAGCAGTTACAATAGGGGGGGGGCGAACACCGGGGAGCTGTTTTTT
TRBJ2-2 15 . . TRBV3-1 CASSLWTLNTGELFF TGTGCCAGCAGCCTATGGACCCTGAACACCGGGGAGCTGTTTTTT
TRBJ2-1 14 . . TRBV5-1 CASRWESTYNEQFF TGCGCCAGCAGGTGGGAGTCCACCTACAATGAGCAGTTCTTC
TRBJ2-6 19 few TRBD2 TRBV5-1 CASSLLAGGPSAGANVLTF TGCGCCAGCAGCTTATTAGCGGGAGGGCCCTCGGCTGGGGCCAACGTCCTGACTTTC
TRBJ2-6 16 . . TRBV5-1 CASSLDQLVGANVLTF TGCGCCAGCAGCTTGGACCAATTGGTTGGGGCCAACGTCCTGACTTTC
TRBJ1-2 15 . . TRBV6-1 CASSYLLGGGYGYTF TGTGCCAGCAGTTATCTCCTCGGGGGGGGCTATGGCTACACCTTC
TRBJ2-2 17 many TRBD1 TRBV5-1 CASSLRNDRGPTGELFF TGCGCCAGCAGCTTGCGGAACGACAGGGGGCCCACCGGGGAGCTGTTTTTT
TRBJ2-3 15 many . TRBV9 CASSVGGGRTDTQYF TGTGCCAGCAGCGTAGGGGGCGGCCGCACAGATACGCAGTATTTT
TRBJ1-1 11 many TRBD1 TRBV12-3/TRBV12-4 CASSWGQEAFF TGTGCCAGCAGTTGGGGACAGGAAGCTTTCTTT
TRBJ1-2 13 many TRBD1 TRBV30 CAWRDRATSGYTF TGTGCCTGGCGGGACAGGGCAACTAGTGGCTACACCTTC
TRBJ1-3 12 few . TRBV14 CASSQGHYTIYF TGTGCCAGCAGCCAGGGACACTACACCATATATTTT
TRBJ1-4 15 many . TRBV11-3 CASSLDSQGHEKLFF TGTGCCAGCAGCTTAGATTCGCAGGGGCACGAAAAACTGTTTTTT
TRBJ2-1 13 few TRBD2 TRBV7-3 CASWLAEYNEQFF TGTGCCAGCTGGCTAGCGGAGTACAATGAGCAGTTCTTC
TRBJ2-2 13 many TRBD2 TRBV30 CAWKGLAVGELFF TGTGCCTGGAAGGGACTAGCGGTCGGGGAGCTGTTTTTT